What follows are 21 T cell receptor beta chains derived from one specimen sequenced in a study of shared clonotypes between healthy human individuals. The naive CD8 population came from CD45RO-negative cells selected for CCR7, without terminally differentiated effector memory CD45RA+ cells. Assay: immunoSEQ multiplex PCR; the TCRdb copy retains only in-frame clones and omits some. The sample has around 580,000 clones; roughly 98% are singletons. What was sequenced was naive CD8+ T cells sorted from blood. The receptors come from a man in his thirties or forties in good health.

V gene TRBV5-5 combines with J gene TRBJ1-4; 11 nucleotides align to TRBD1. The CDR3 consists of 15 residues. Germline lookup yields CDR1 SGHKS and CDR2 YYEKEE (reference sequence). J was trimmed by 6 bases and V by 3 bases; bases with no gene match: 4. CDR3 region: CASSSPGQGDEKLFF. In DNA, the CDR3 is TGTGCCAGCAGCTCTCCGGGACAGGGGGATGAAAAACTGTTTTTT.

V and J are TRBV6-5 and TRBJ2-5, with D maybe TRBD2 (5 bases). The CDR3 extends over 16 amino acids. CDR1 is MNHEY and CDR2 is SVGAGI in the germline V gene. Trimming took off 0 bases at V and 3 bases at J, with 14 bases between the two ends. Here the CDR3 reads CASSYSMAAEKETQYF. DNA for the CDR3: TGTGCCAGCAGTTACTCGATGGCAGCGGAAAAAGAGACCCAGTACTTC.

The sample holds one count of this clone. The chain couples TRBV7-9 to TRBJ2-7; 9 positions match TRBD2. The CDR3 spans 16 residues. Germline V lookup: CDR1 SEHNR, CDR2 FQNEAQ (reference sequence). The J segment lost 1 base and the V segment lost 5 bases, leaving 9 bases of the junction unmatched. CDR3 sequence reads: CASSPRTSAASYEQYF. The DNA for the CDR3 is TGTGCCAGCAGCCCTCGGACTAGCGCGGCTTCCTACGAGCAGTACTTC.

The V call is TRBV14, the J call TRBJ1-1; a weak D match, TRBD1 (6 bases). From germline, CDR1 is SGHDN and CDR2 FVKESK. The CDR3 runs to 16 residues. Trimming stripped 4 bases from V and 0 bases from J, with 15 bases between. The CDR3 sequence: CASSRDTNVMNTEAFF. CDR3 DNA: TGTGCCAGCAGCCGGGACACAAACGTCATGAACACTGAAGCTTTCTTT.

The chain employs TRBV28 and TRBJ2-1; a weak D match, TRBD1 (7 bases). Germline V CDR1 and CDR2: MDHEN, SYDVKM. Trimming removed 11 bases at V and 5 bases at J, with 13 bases between. The CDR3 runs 12 residues. CDR3: CAGGTENNEQFF. DNA for the CDR3: TGTGCCGGGGGGACAGAAAACAATGAGCAGTTCTTC.

This chain joins TRBV11-2 and TRBJ2-5; 10 nucleotides align to TRBD2. With 8 bases clipped from V and 5 bases from J, the junction kept 11 bases outside the gene matches. In germline, CDR1 is SGHAT, CDR2 FQNNGV. This CDR3 has 15 residues. The CDR3 is CASGRSGRAFETQYF. Here the CDR3 DNA reads TGTGCCAGCGGGAGGAGCGGGAGGGCCTTTGAGACCCAGTACTTC. The variable domain in full, with the rest retrieved from reference TRBV11-2 and TRBJ2-5, is EAGVAQSPRYKIIEKRQSVAFWCNPISGHATLYWYQQILGQGPKLLIQFQNNGVVDDSQLPKDRFSAERLKGVDSTLKIQPAKLEDSAVYLCASGRSGRAFETQYFGPGTRLLVL.

The J gene is TRBJ2-7, the V gene TRBV30; D is possibly TRBD2 (5 bases). Germline V CDR1 and CDR2: GTSNPN, SVGIG (reference sequence). CDR3 size: 17 residues. V was trimmed by 1 base and J by 2 bases, leaving 21 bases between them. The CDR3 region has the DNA TGTGCCTGGAGTGACGAGGTGGGAGTAGTTTCTCCCTACGAGCAGTACTTC. This sequence encodes CAWSDEVGVVSPYEQYF.

The rearrangement links TRBV28 to TRBJ1-5; 12 nucleotides line up with TRBD1. Trimming removed 10 bases from V and 4 bases from J; junction bases left unmatched: 17. This CDR3 contains 18 residues. The germline gives CDR1 MDHEN, CDR2 SYDVKM. CDR3 residues: CAIEAHSRDRGRNQPQHF. In DNA, the CDR3 is TGTGCCATCGAAGCCCATAGTCGGGACAGGGGGCGGAATCAGCCCCAGCATTTT.

The chain joins TRBV7-8 to TRBJ2-3; D unresolved. V gave up 5 bases and J gave up 6 bases, with 12 bases separating them. The CDR3 consists of 13 residues. The germline gives CDR1 SGHVS, CDR2 FQNEAQ. The CDR3 DNA is TGTGCCAGCAGCCTACTAATGTGGGATACGCAGTATTTT. Residues: CASSLLMWDTQYF.

The J gene is TRBJ2-1, the V gene TRBV29-1; 11 positions agree with TRBD2. V gave up 6 bases and J gave up 7 bases; unmatched junction bases: 11. The CDR3 is made up of 15 amino acids. Per germline, CDR1 SQVTM and CDR2 ANQGSEA. This CDR3 reads CSVAPIAGGVNEQFF. CDR3 bases: TGCAGCGTCGCCCCTATAGCGGGAGGGGTAAATGAGCAGTTCTTC.

This sequence joins TRBV27 and TRBJ2-3; tentatively, D is TRBD2 (5 bases). The length of the CDR3 is 16 residues. V dropped 4 bases and J dropped 1 base, with 15 bases sitting between them. Germline lookup yields CDR1 MNHEY and CDR2 SMNVEV (reference sequence). CDR3 coding DNA: TGTGCCAGCAGTTCTCCTGGAACTAGTGGCACAGATACGCAGTATTTT. This sequence encodes CASSSPGTSGTDTQYF.

The chain combines TRBV11-2 with TRBJ2-7; possible D gene TRBD2, 6 bases. V was shortened by 2 bases and J by 2 bases, with 16 bases between the two germline ends. CDR1 and CDR2 (germline): SGHAT, FQNNGV. The CDR3 consists of 16 residues. CDR3 region: CASSLHPGLGTYEQYF. The CDR3 coding sequence is TGTGCCAGCAGCTTACACCCGGGACTGGGGACCTACGAGCAGTACTTC.

The V call is TRBV27, the J call TRBJ1-2; unclear D gene. Deletions cut 4 bases from V and 2 bases from J, with 5 bases between. This CDR3 comprises 12 residues. Germline values: CDR1 MNHEY, CDR2 SMNVEV (reference sequence). CDR3 nucleotide sequence: TGTGCCAGCAGTTCATCGAACTATGGCTACACCTTC. Protein sequence: CASSSSNYGYTF.

V and J are TRBV7-9 and TRBJ2-7; D is possibly TRBD2 (6 bases). The germline V and J ends were trimmed by 5 bases and 0 bases, with 14 bases remaining between them. The V gene's germline CDR1 is SEHNR and CDR2 FQNEAQ (reference sequence). The CDR3 covers 15 residues. CDR3 residues: CASSPEAGFSYEQYF. The CDR3, as DNA: TGTGCCAGCAGCCCGGAAGCGGGCTTCTCCTACGAGCAGTACTTC.

This clone has just one count. J is TRBJ2-2 and V is TRBV9; possibly TRBD1 for D (6 bases). The CDR3 covers 18 residues. The V gene's germline CDR1 is SGDLS and CDR2 YYNGEE. Between the trimmed V and J ends, which lost 3 bases and 4 bases, there was a span of 22 bases. CDR3 coding DNA: TGTGCCAGCAGCGCGAGTGCGACAGGACACCAAAGCACCGGGGAGCTGTTTTTT. Encoded protein: CASSASATGHQSTGELFF.

The V gene is TRBV2, the J gene TRBJ2-7; TRBD1 matches at 7 bases. The V gene's germline CDR1 is SNHLY and CDR2 FYNNEI. V was pared by 6 bases and J by 4 bases, with 9 bases of the junction left unmatched. The CDR3 contains 14 residues. CDR3 loop: CASRDLTGQYEQYF. Written as DNA, the CDR3 is TGTGCCAGCAGGGATCTGACAGGGCAGTACGAGCAGTACTTC.

The V gene is TRBV29-1, the J gene TRBJ2-1, with 13 bases matching TRBD2. This CDR3 has 17 amino acids. Per germline, CDR1 SQVTM and CDR2 ANQGSEA. Trimming removed 0 bases from V and 10 bases from J; junction bases left unmatched: 12. The DNA for the CDR3 is TGCAGCGTTGAAGATCCCATCGGGACTAGCGGGACCCTGGAGCAGTTCTTC. Its translation is CSVEDPIGTSGTLEQFF.

V is TRBV2 and J is TRBJ2-6, with 7 bases that match TRBD1. This CDR3 has 18 amino acids. Unmatched junction bases numbered 8, after V lost 2 bases and J lost 1 base. Germline V CDR1 and CDR2: SNHLY, FYNNEI. The CDR3 here is CASSETRGKISGANVLTF. The CDR3 DNA reads TGTGCCAGCAGTGAAACCAGGGGGAAGATTTCTGGGGCCAACGTCCTGACTTTC.

This clone has just one count. V and J are TRBV27 and TRBJ2-5; 7 bases map to TRBD2. Germline V lookup: CDR1 MNHEY, CDR2 SMNVEV (reference sequence). The CDR3 length is 14 residues. Trimming took 8 bases from V and 4 from J; bases not matched to a gene: 10. CDR3 region: CASGEAGTTETQYF. The CDR3 nucleotides are TGTGCCAGCGGCGAGGCGGGGACTACAGAGACCCAGTACTTC.

V and J are TRBV2 and TRBJ1-1; 9 positions agree with TRBD1. The J segment lost 5 bases and the V segment lost 6 bases, leaving 13 bases of the junction unmatched. The CDR3 has 16 amino acids. The germline CDR1 and CDR2 sequences are SNHLY and FYNNEI. In nucleotides, the CDR3 is TGTGCCAGCAGACTGAGCCGGGACAGGGCGAGGACTGAAGCTTTCTTT. Protein: CASRLSRDRARTEAFF.

The chain employs TRBV7-9 and TRBJ2-2; 11 bases map to TRBD2. Looked up from germline, CDR1 is SEHNR and CDR2 is FQNEAQ (reference sequence). The V gene end was trimmed by 4 bases and the J gene end by 0 bases; junction bases not matched to a gene: 4. This CDR3 has 17 amino acids. This CDR3 reads CASSSLAGEPNTGELFF. For the CDR3, the DNA is TGTGCCAGCAGCTCACTAGCGGGGGAACCGAACACCGGGGAGCTGTTTTTT.